This T cell receptor (beta chain) came from a study of blood T cell repertoires in COVID-19. The repertoire was sequenced with immunoSEQ multiplex PCR; TCRdb's copy has only in-frame clones and lacks some. The table shows about 280,000 clones, with around 84% occurring only once. Trimming left V 3 bases short and J 0 bases short, with 14 bases between. The CDR3 runs 16 residues. Germline loops: CDR1 SGDLS, CDR2 YYNGEE. The sequenced material came from PBMCs or T cells enriched from blood (not recorded which). The genes are TRBV9 and TRBJ2-3; D possibly corresponds to TRBD2 (6 bases). This TCR was recovered from a man aged 35-49 years who had been exposed to COVID-19. In nucleotides, the CDR3 is TGTGCCAGCAGCGCCAGACTAGGTACTAGCACAGATACGCAGTATTTT. Translation gives CASSARLGTSTDTQYF.